One and the same sample provided the 29 T cell receptor beta chains below, sequenced in a study of cytomegalovirus exposure and HLA in healthy donors. The PCR made use of 60 Vbeta and 13 Jbeta primers. Profiling relied on immunoSEQ multiplex PCR, and the TCRdb table lists in-frame clones only, not all of them. The sample lists approximately 150,000 clones, roughly 79% occurring once. Input material: PBMCs. These TCRs come from a man between 40 and 49 years old in good health and CMV-seronegative.

J is TRBJ1-5 and V is TRBV2; weak D call: TRBD1 (6 bases). The CDR3 covers 15 residues. Trimming shortened V by 7 bases and J by 1 base, and 14 bases separated the two germline ends. In germline, CDR1 is SNHLY, CDR2 FYNNEI. The CDR3 loop is CASTIGDTSNQPQHF. As DNA, the CDR3 is TGTGCCAGCACCATTGGGGACACCAGCAATCAGCCCCAGCATTTT.

Comment on this clone: One end of the junction is discordant with germline, which a read error may explain. This sequence joins TRBV19 and TRBJ1-2, with TRBD1 as a possible D gene (5 bases). Germline V CDR1 and CDR2: LNHDA, SQIVND (reference sequence). There are 14 residues in the CDR3. CDR3 DNA: TGTGCCAGTAGTATAGGTCCAGGGTACTACGGCTACACCTTC. Protein sequence: CASSIGPGYYGYTF.

This chain joins TRBV28 and TRBJ2-3; 7 nucleotides line up with TRBD1. CDR1 is MDHEN and CDR2 is SYDVKM in the germline V gene. V was clipped by 5 bases and J by 0 bases; unmatched bases: 5. The CDR3 totals 15 residues. In nucleotides, the CDR3 is TGTGCCAGCAGTGTCCGGGACAGCAGCACAGATACGCAGTATTTT. This sequence encodes CASSVRDSSTDTQYF.

The chain carries TRBV27 and TRBJ2-7; a weak D match, TRBD1 (5 bases). The CDR3 has 17 residues. Trimming shortened V by 5 bases and J by 4 bases, and 24 bases separated the two germline ends. Germline CDR1 MNHEY, CDR2 SMNVEV (reference sequence). The CDR3 region has the DNA TGTGCCAGCAGTCCCCTTGGCGGTCAGGGTCGTCAGTACGAGCAGTACTTC. Protein: CASSPLGGQGRQYEQYF.

The chain carries TRBV28 and TRBJ2-1; 12 nucleotides match TRBD2. Losses at the gene ends were 6 bases for V and 6 bases for J; bases not matched to a gene: 3. Germline V gene lookup returns CDR1 MDHEN and CDR2 SYDVKM. The CDR3 is 14 amino acids. CDR3 sequence reads: CASRLLAGGNEQFF. The DNA of the CDR3 is TGTGCCAGCAGGTTACTAGCGGGAGGCAATGAGCAGTTCTTC.

Notes on this clone: The junction shows a germline mismatch at one end, possibly a read error. The chain combines TRBV28 with TRBJ2-3; D not resolved. Germline V gives CDR1 MDHEN, CDR2 SYDVKM. This CDR3 spans 13 amino acids. The CDR3 DNA reads as TGTGCCAGCAGTTCTAGTCCCACAAATACGCAGTATTTT. It yields the protein CASSSSPTNTQYF.

V and J are TRBV4-1 and TRBJ2-5; the match to TRBD2 covers 10 bases. Germline V gives CDR1 MGHRA, CDR2 YSYEKL. The CDR3 is 15 residues long. V shed 1 base and J 5 bases; nucleotides not matched to a gene: 4. In nucleotides, the CDR3 is TGCGCCAGCAGCCAAGTCCCGGGACTAGCGGAGACCCAGTACTTC. Its protein is CASSQVPGLAETQYF.

The rearrangement joins TRBV7-8 to TRBJ2-1; 7 bases line up with TRBD2. CDR1 is SGHVS, CDR2 FQNEAQ, per germline. The V and J ends lost 6 bases and 9 bases, in that order; junction bases with no gene match: 8. The CDR3 has 13 amino acids. The CDR3 is CASSSERGGEQFF. The DNA for the CDR3 is TGTGCCAGCAGTTCGGAGCGGGGAGGTGAGCAGTTCTTC.

The chain uses TRBV7-9 and TRBJ2-5; 8 bases are shared with TRBD1. Unmatched junction bases numbered 5, after V lost 5 bases and J lost 0 bases. The germline CDR1 and CDR2 sequences are SEHNR and FQNEAQ (reference sequence). The CDR3 covers 15 residues. CDR3 bases: TGTGCCAGCAGCCTAGGACAGGGATACCAAGAGACCCAGTACTTC. It yields the protein CASSLGQGYQETQYF.

The V gene is TRBV11-2, the J gene TRBJ2-2, with D perhaps matching TRBD2 (5 bases). V was cut by 1 base and J by 0 bases, with 9 bases left in between. The CDR3 spans 16 residues. Per germline, CDR1 SGHAT and CDR2 FQNNGV. CDR3 DNA: TGTGCCAGCAGCTTAGTCCCGGGATCGAACACCGGGGAGCTGTTTTTT. It is translated as CASSLVPGSNTGELFF.

This clone was counted a few times. This chain joins TRBV19 and TRBJ2-4; D is unclear. V was cut by 3 bases and J by 0 bases, with 6 bases left in between. The CDR3 spans 14 residues. The V gene's germline CDR1 is LNHDA and CDR2 SQIVND (reference sequence). DNA for the CDR3: TGTGCCAGTAGTATCCTCCTAGCCAAAAACATTCAGTACTTC. Translation: CASSILLAKNIQYF.

This chain connects TRBV5-1 to TRBJ1-1; a weak D match, TRBD1 (5 bases). V lost 0 bases and J 4 bases, leaving 7 bases between the germline ends. The germline V gene encodes CDR1 SGHRS and CDR2 YFSETQ. The CDR3 consists of 13 residues. CDR3 DNA: TGCGCCAGCAGCTTGGCAGGGCCCACTGAAGCTTTCTTT. It encodes CASSLAGPTEAFF.

V and J are TRBV10-2 and TRBJ1-4; D ambiguous. With 8 bases removed from V and 8 bases from J, the gap between germline ends came to 21 bases. This CDR3 comprises 15 residues. CDR1 is WSHSY and CDR2 is SAAADI in the germline V gene. CDR3 amino acids: CASSGESGLAEKLFF. The DNA of the CDR3 is TGCGCCAGCTCTGGGGAATCGGGGTTAGCGGAAAAACTGTTTTTT.

V gene TRBV6-6 combines with J gene TRBJ2-7; 8 nucleotides match TRBD2. The germline gives CDR1 MNHNY, CDR2 SVGAGI (reference sequence). The CDR3 consists of 14 residues. Unmatched junction bases numbered 6, after V lost 2 bases and J lost 6 bases. CDR3 DNA: TGTGCCAGCAGTTACGAAGCGGGAGATAGCGAGCAGTACTTC. Translated, it gives CASSYEAGDSEQYF.

The rearrangement uses TRBV6-5 and TRBJ1-4, with 9 bases lining up with TRBD1. This CDR3 spans 15 amino acids. CDR1 and CDR2 (germline): MNHEY, SVGAGI. V dropped 6 bases and J dropped 8; count of bases not matched to a gene: 10. DNA of the CDR3: TGTGCCAGCAGGGCTGCCGGGACAGGGAGGGAAAAACTGTTTTTT. Encoded protein: CASRAAGTGREKLFF.

This clone came up a few times. V usage is TRBV5-4 and J usage is TRBJ1-1, with D possibly being TRBD1 (5 bases). Germline CDR1 and CDR2: SGHNT and YYREEE (reference sequence). V shed 0 bases and J shed 3 bases, with 9 bases lying between them. CDR3 size: 14 residues. The CDR3 reads CASSLGAGHTEAFF. The CDR3 DNA reads TGTGCCAGCAGCTTGGGCGCGGGACACACTGAAGCTTTCTTT.

The V and J genes are TRBV7-2 and TRBJ1-2, with 7 bases aligning to TRBD1. Germline trimming cut 5 bases from V and 4 bases from J; bases unmatched to any gene: 10. This CDR3 comprises 15 residues. Germline CDR1 SGHTA, CDR2 FQGNSA. The CDR3 loop reads CASSQGQPDFYGYTF. DNA for the CDR3: TGTGCCAGCAGCCAGGGACAGCCCGACTTCTATGGCTACACCTTC.

The chain carries TRBV9 and TRBJ2-3; D may be TRBD1 (6 bases). CDR3 length: 14 amino acids. Trimming removed 0 bases at V and 4 bases at J, with 9 bases between. Germline lookup yields CDR1 SGDLS and CDR2 YYNGEE. This chain's CDR3 is CASSVGGLADTQYF. DNA for the CDR3: TGTGCCAGCAGCGTAGGGGGGCTCGCAGATACGCAGTATTTT.

DNA of the CDR3: TGCGCCAGCAGCCGAGACGGGACTAGGACCTACGAGCAGTACTTC. This sequence encodes CASSRDGTRTYEQYF. The chain joins TRBV4-1 to TRBJ2-7; 8 bases are a match to TRBD2. Germline-derived CDR1 and CDR2 are MGHRA and YSYEKL. The length of the CDR3 is 15 residues. V lost 4 bases to trimming and J lost 2 bases; unmatched junction nucleotides: 7.

The chain recombines TRBV30 with TRBJ1-2; D may be TRBD1 (5 bases). V was trimmed by 3 bases and J by 4 bases, leaving 12 bases between them. Germline CDR1 is GTSNPN and CDR2 is SVGIG (reference sequence). This CDR3 has 13 amino acids. This CDR3 reads CAWRPDNTYGYTF. CDR3 bases: TGTGCCTGGAGGCCGGACAACACCTATGGCTACACCTTC.

The gene calls are TRBV29-1 and TRBJ2-1; D perhaps matches TRBD2 (6 bases). Trimming left V 4 bases short and J 3 bases short, with 13 bases between. CDR3 length equals 14 residues. Per germline, CDR1 SQVTM and CDR2 ANQGSEA. The CDR3 here is CSVVGGFVYNEQFF. CDR3 coding DNA: TGCAGCGTTGTAGGAGGGTTCGTCTACAATGAGCAGTTCTTC.

The chain uses TRBV30 and TRBJ2-6; D might be TRBD1 (7 bases). Trimming removed 2 bases from V and 0 bases from J, with 14 bases in between. The CDR3 totals 17 residues. Germline V CDR1 and CDR2: GTSNPN, SVGIG (reference sequence). For the CDR3, the DNA is TGTGCCTGGAGTACCCGACAGGGACTCTCTGGGGCCAACGTCCTGACTTTC. Amino acids: CAWSTRQGLSGANVLTF.

This chain links TRBV7-3 with TRBJ1-1; D is perhaps TRBD1 (5 bases). Germline V gene data show CDR1 as SGHTA and CDR2 as FQGTGA. This CDR3 is 15 amino acids long. V was cut by 5 bases and J by 11 bases, with 24 bases left in between. The CDR3 sequence is CASSHGHWGTLKAFF. CDR3 DNA: TGTGCCAGCAGCCACGGACATTGGGGTACTTTGAAGGCTTTCTTT.

The chain carries TRBV29-1 and TRBJ1-1, with D unresolved. This CDR3 region has 13 residues. The germline gives CDR1 SQVTM, CDR2 ANQGSEA. The germline V and J ends were trimmed by 8 bases and 2 bases, with 15 bases remaining between them. CDR3 sequence (DNA): TGCAGCTCATACAGAGGAGGAAACACTGAAGCTTTCTTT. Residues: CSSYRGGNTEAFF.

V usage is TRBV21-1 and J usage is TRBJ1-3; the DNA was not compared with TRBD1, the D call given in the table. TRBV21-1 is noted as a pseudogene. The CDR3 length is 14 residues. CDR3: CASIPTGSGNTIYF. CDR3 coding DNA: TGTGCCAGCATCCCGACAGGGTCTGGAAACACCATATATTTT.

Concerning this clone itself: Relative to the germline gene, one junction end is altered; a read error may explain this. The chain uses TRBV7-9 and TRBJ1-3; the D is unclear. The CDR3 is made up of 19 amino acids. The V gene's germline CDR1 is SEHNR and CDR2 FQNEAQ (reference sequence). The CDR3 DNA is TGTTCCAGCAGCTCCCCCCCCAGCACCGACGGGAGCTCTGGAAACACCATATATTTT. This encodes CSSSSPPSTDGSSGNTIYF.

The chain combines TRBV30 with TRBJ1-3, with 7 bases aligning to TRBD1. The CDR3 is 14 residues long. Germline lookup yields CDR1 GTSNPN and CDR2 SVGIG (reference sequence). J lost 1 base, V lost 1 base, and 1 base had no gene match. DNA for the CDR3: TGTGCCTGGAGTGGACAGGGTTCTGGAAACACCATATATTTT. Translated, it gives CAWSGQGSGNTIYF. Complete variable domain (other parts from reference TRBV30 and TRBJ1-3): SQTIHQWPATLVQPVGSPLSLECTVEGTSNPNLYWYRQAAGRGLQLLFYSVGIGQISSEVPQNLSASRPQDRQFILSSKKLLLSDSGFYLCAWSGQGSGNTIYFGEGSWLTVV.

Only a few counts were recorded for this clone. The chain couples TRBV5-3 to TRBJ1-3; D may be TRBD1 (6 bases). TRBV5-3 is an open reading frame, and its role is uncertain. V was clipped by 6 bases and J by 4 bases, with 11 bases between them. The CDR3 extends over 13 amino acids. Here the CDR3 DNA reads TGTGCCAGAAAACTACAGGGCGGAAACACCATATATTTT. Translated, it gives CARKLQGGNTIYF.

The chain links TRBV5-1 to TRBJ1-1; TRBD1 is a possible D gene (5 bases). In germline, CDR1 is SGHRS, CDR2 YFSETQ. This CDR3 region has 12 residues. V shed 10 bases and J shed 3 bases, with 13 bases lying between them. The CDR3 is CAFFPGDTEAFF. Here the CDR3 DNA reads TGCGCCTTCTTTCCGGGGGACACTGAAGCTTTCTTT. The entire variable domain, with the rest obtained from reference TRBV5-1 and TRBJ1-1, is as follows: KAGVTQTPRYLIKTRGQQVTLSCSPISGHRSVSWYQQTPGQGLQFLFEYFSETQRNKGNFPGRFSGRQFSNSRSEMNVSTLELGDSALYLCAFFPGDTEAFFGQGTRLTVV.